The clone carrying this T cell receptor (beta chain) came up a few times. The limits of the CDR3 on the DNA are not certain, so only TCRdb's listed CDR3 is given. Germline V lookup: CDR1 MDHEN, CDR2 SYDVKM. The CDR3 is made up of 14 amino acids, end residues included. These data belong to a study of T-cell reconstitution after alpha-beta-depleted transplantation in children. Researchers prepared the TCRbeta library using unique molecular identifiers, the study reports. One entry per CDR3 protein results from TCRdb running MiXCR on the PCR reads. This table holds 500,000 to 750,000 distinct CDR3 sequences, around 13% found once.

This TCR came from a male patient between 10 and 17 years old who had a stem cell transplant for acute myeloid leukemia, so the T cells may come from the graft donor. Source: PBMCs, mostly from graft donor cells, taken 360 days after TCRalphabeta/CD19-depleted stem cell transplant. The chain has TRBV28 and TRBJ1-5; the D call of TRBD1 is as the table states it, not checked on the DNA. The CDR3 loop reads CASILGGAGGPQHF.